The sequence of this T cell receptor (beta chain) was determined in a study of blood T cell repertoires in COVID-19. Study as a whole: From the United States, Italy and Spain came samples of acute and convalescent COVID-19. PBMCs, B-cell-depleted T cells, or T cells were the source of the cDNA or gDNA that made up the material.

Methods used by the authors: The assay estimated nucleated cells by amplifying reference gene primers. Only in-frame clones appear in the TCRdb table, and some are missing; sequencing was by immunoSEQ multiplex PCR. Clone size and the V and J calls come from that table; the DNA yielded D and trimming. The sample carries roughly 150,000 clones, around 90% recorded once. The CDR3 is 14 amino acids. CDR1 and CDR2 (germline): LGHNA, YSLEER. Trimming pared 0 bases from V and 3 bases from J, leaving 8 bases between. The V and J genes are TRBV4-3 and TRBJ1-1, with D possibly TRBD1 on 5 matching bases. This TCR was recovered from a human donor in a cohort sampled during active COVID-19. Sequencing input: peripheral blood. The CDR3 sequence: CASSQERGYTEAFF. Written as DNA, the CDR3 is TGCGCCAGCAGCCAAGAAAGGGGATACACTGAAGCTTTCTTT.